These 28 T cell receptor beta chains came from one sample sequenced in a study of blood T cell repertoires in COVID-19. TCRdb's copy holds only in-frame clones and misses some; the assay was immunoSEQ multiplex PCR. In the table there are 20,000 to 25,000 clones, about 89% of which are singletons. Sequences were obtained from peripheral blood. Every receptor here comes from a woman aged 55-69 years with active COVID-19.

The genes are TRBV30 and TRBJ1-2; 10 bases agree with TRBD1. The V gene's germline CDR1 is GTSNPN and CDR2 SVGIG (reference sequence). With 1 base clipped from V and 7 bases from J, the junction kept 9 bases outside the gene matches. This CDR3 is built from 15 residues. The CDR3 loop is CAWSAPGQGKVGYTF. CDR3 DNA sequence: TGTGCCTGGAGTGCACCGGGACAGGGGAAGGTTGGCTACACCTTC.

The chain carries TRBV12-3 or TRBV12-4 and TRBJ2-1; D is undetermined. V lost 4 bases, J lost 4 bases, and 8 bases lay in between. The CDR3 runs to 13 residues. CDR3 coding DNA: TGTGCCAGCAGTTCCGAGTTATACAATGAGCAGTTCTTC. It yields the protein CASSSELYNEQFF.

The chain carries TRBV5-1 and TRBJ1-6, with a tentative D call TRBD1 (5 bases). V was shortened by 4 bases and J by 9 bases, with 17 bases between the two germline ends. Germline V lookup: CDR1 SGHRS, CDR2 YFSETQ. There are 15 residues in the CDR3. CDR3 sequence (DNA): TGCGCCAGCAGCCCCCTTGAGAGGGGAGGTTCACCCCTCCACTTT. Translated, it gives CASSPLERGGSPLHF.

This clone was seen once. The genes are TRBV14 and TRBJ2-3; the D gene is possibly TRBD2 (5 bases). V was cut by 0 bases and J by 1 base, with 8 bases left in between. Germline V lookup: CDR1 SGHDN, CDR2 FVKESK. This CDR3 is 15 amino acids long. For the CDR3, the DNA is TGTGCCAGCAGCCAAGAAAGGACTGGCACAGATACGCAGTATTTT. This encodes CASSQERTGTDTQYF.

This chain connects TRBV6-5 to TRBJ2-7; D perhaps matches TRBD1 (6 bases). Between the trimmed V and J ends, which lost 5 bases and 4 bases, there was a span of 12 bases. The CDR3 length is 13 residues. CDR1 and CDR2 (germline): MNHEY, SVGAGI. The CDR3 reads CASSPGTTYEQYF. DNA of the CDR3: TGTGCCAGCAGTCCCGGGACAACTTACGAGCAGTACTTC.

The chain uses TRBV5-1 and TRBJ2-3, with TRBD1 matching over 8 bases. The CDR3 sequence is 19 residues long. Trimming at V came to 2 bases and at J to 4 bases, leaving 18 bases not matched to a gene. Per the germline V gene, CDR1 is SGHRS and CDR2 is YFSETQ. The CDR3 region is CASSFLRTGNLKGSDTQYF. CDR3 in DNA: TGCGCCAGCAGCTTTCTCCGGACAGGGAACCTCAAAGGATCAGATACGCAGTATTTT.

The gene calls are TRBV6-5 and TRBJ2-3; D may be TRBD2 (5 bases). Germline V gene data show CDR1 as MNHEY and CDR2 as SVGAGI. This CDR3 comprises 14 residues. The V and J ends lost 6 bases and 2 bases respectively, with 12 bases between them. CDR3 nucleotides: TGTGCCAGCAGGACTTTTAGCGCCACAGATACGCAGTATTTT. Its translation: CASRTFSATDTQYF.

The rearrangement uses TRBV3-1 (or the pseudogene TRBV3-2) and TRBJ1-2, with 7 bases that match TRBD1. Germline loops: CDR1 LGHDT, CDR2 YNNKEL (reference sequence). The CDR3 runs to 14 residues. The trim removed 2 bases at V and 4 bases at J, leaving 4 bases unmatched. CDR3 sequence (DNA): TGTGCCAGCAGCCAACAGACAGGGCGCTATGGCTACACCTTC. Encoded protein: CASSQQTGRYGYTF.

The chain has TRBV7-9 and TRBJ2-3, with 8 bases fitting TRBD2. The trim removed 2 bases at V and 0 bases at J, leaving 10 bases unmatched. CDR3 size: 18 residues. Germline V gene lookup returns CDR1 SEHNR and CDR2 FQNEAQ (reference sequence). The CDR3 is CASSLMSGGPPSTDTQYF. The DNA for the CDR3 is TGTGCCAGCAGCTTAATGTCGGGGGGGCCTCCTAGCACAGATACGCAGTATTTT.

The genes are TRBV5-4 and TRBJ1-6; no clear D gene. Germline V CDR1 and CDR2: SGHNT, YYREEE (reference sequence). The CDR3 totals 16 residues. The V gene lost 7 bases and the J gene lost 0 bases, with 14 bases spanning the gap. The CDR3 protein is CASREGTSSYNSPLHF. The DNA of the CDR3 is TGTGCCAGCCGGGAGGGCACTAGCTCCTATAATTCACCCCTCCACTTT.

The chain is built from TRBV7-8 and TRBJ1-1; no clear D gene. Trimming shortened V by 0 bases and J by 0 bases, and 11 bases separated the two germline ends. The CDR3 has 16 residues. CDR1 and CDR2 from the germline V gene are SGHVS and FQNEAQ. CDR3 amino acids: CASSLALVNLNTEAFF. Written as DNA, the CDR3 is TGTGCCAGCAGCTTAGCACTCGTCAACTTGAACACTGAAGCTTTCTTT.

This clone occurred once. The V gene is TRBV3-1 (or the pseudogene TRBV3-2), the J gene TRBJ1-1; D might be TRBD1 (5 bases). The germline gives CDR1 LGHDT, CDR2 YNNKEL (reference sequence). This CDR3 has 14 amino acids. V dropped 7 bases and J dropped 4 bases, with 16 bases sitting between them. The DNA of the CDR3 is TGTGCCAGCACCCGAGGACGGGGGACCACTGAAGCTTTCTTT. It yields the protein CASTRGRGTTEAFF.

The chain recombines TRBV11-1 with TRBJ2-4; D remains ambiguous. Deletions cut 2 bases from V and 0 bases from J, with 5 bases between. CDR3 size: 14 residues. CDR1 and CDR2 (germline): SGHAT, FQDESV (reference sequence). CDR3 in DNA: TGTGCCAGCAGCTTATCGGTAGCCAAAAACATTCAGTACTTC. Amino acids: CASSLSVAKNIQYF.

This clone showed up just once. The V and J genes are TRBV11-2 and TRBJ2-2; D is ambiguous. V lost 3 bases and J lost 2, with 10 bases in between. The CDR3 sequence is 15 residues long. CDR1 and CDR2 (germline): SGHAT, FQNNGV. The CDR3 reads CASSLVRQNTGELFF. For the CDR3, the DNA is TGTGCCAGCAGCTTGGTCCGACAAAACACCGGGGAGCTGTTTTTT.

The chain is built from TRBV5-1 and TRBJ1-6; 7 bases map to TRBD1. V lost 2 bases to trimming and J lost 8 bases; unmatched junction nucleotides: 4. The CDR3 contains 14 residues. Germline V lookup: CDR1 SGHRS, CDR2 YFSETQ. The CDR3 is CASSLQGYDSPLHF. The CDR3 nucleotides are TGCGCCAGCAGCTTACAGGGGTATGATTCACCCCTCCACTTT.

The rearrangement joins TRBV11-3 to TRBJ2-3; 8 bases fit TRBD1. Germline V gene lookup returns CDR1 SGHNT and CDR2 YENEEA. Trimming at V came to 4 bases and at J to 0 bases, leaving 6 bases not matched to a gene. The CDR3 contains 16 residues. The CDR3 is CASSSGQGHSTDTQYF. The CDR3 region has the DNA TGTGCCAGCAGCTCTGGACAGGGTCATAGCACAGATACGCAGTATTTT.

The J gene is TRBJ2-1, the V gene TRBV7-8; 10 bases match TRBD1. This CDR3 is 14 amino acids long. The germline V gene encodes CDR1 SGHVS and CDR2 FQNEAQ. The junction had 2 bases not matched to a gene; V was cut back by 1 base and J by 8 bases. The CDR3 here is CASSLEGTGDEQFF. CDR3 DNA sequence: TGTGCCAGCAGCTTAGAGGGGACAGGGGATGAGCAGTTCTTC.

The chain employs TRBV2 and TRBJ1-1; no clear D. Trimming took 7 bases from V and 1 from J, leaving 10 bases between them. Per germline, CDR1 SNHLY and CDR2 FYNNEI. CDR3 length: 13 residues. The CDR3 DNA reads as TGTGCCAGCACCCTTCGGGGGAACACTGAAGCTTTCTTT. This encodes CASTLRGNTEAFF.

The genes are TRBV27 and TRBJ1-5, with D tentatively TRBD1 (5 bases). V lost 8 bases and J lost 6, with 14 bases in between. The V gene's germline CDR1 is MNHEY and CDR2 SMNVEV (reference sequence). The CDR3 runs to 13 residues. CDR3 residues: CASSGWGGQPQHF. The DNA for the CDR3 is TGTGCCAGCTCAGGCTGGGGCGGTCAGCCCCAGCATTTT.

The CDR3 sequence is CASSIGQAREQYF. CDR3 DNA: TGTGCCAGCAGCATCGGACAGGCGAGGGAGCAGTACTTC. V usage is TRBV7-3 and J usage is TRBJ2-7; 7 nucleotides match TRBD1. Germline V gene data show CDR1 as SGHTA and CDR2 as FQGTGA. Losses at the gene ends were 5 bases for V and 7 bases for J; bases not matched to a gene: 8. The CDR3 is 13 residues long. The full variable domain, with the rest looked up from reference TRBV7-3 and TRBJ2-7, is GAGVSQTPSNKVTEKGKYVELRCDPISGHTALYWYRQSLGQGPEFLIYFQGTGAADDSGLPNDRFFAVRPEGSVSTLKIQRTERGDSAVYLCASSIGQAREQYFGPGTRLTVT.

As to this clone: Other DNA sequences of this sample code for an identical CDR3. V and J are TRBV5-1 and TRBJ1-1; 8 bases are a match to TRBD1. The V segment lost 0 bases and the J segment 3 bases; nucleotides outside the gene matches: 1. The CDR3 consists of 14 residues. Germline loops: CDR1 SGHRS, CDR2 YFSETQ. CDR3 in DNA: TGCGCCAGCAGCTTGGCAGGGGGCTACACTGAAGCTTTCTTT. Residues: CASSLAGGYTEAFF.

This chain uses TRBV7-9 with TRBJ1-2, with D tentatively TRBD1 (5 bases). The germline gives CDR1 SEHNR, CDR2 FQNEAQ (reference sequence). Trimming shortened V by 5 bases and J by 4 bases, and 11 bases separated the two germline ends. The CDR3 is 13 residues long. CDR3 region: CASSPDSLYGYTF. The CDR3 region has the DNA TGTGCCAGCAGCCCCGACAGCCTCTATGGCTACACCTTC.

The rearrangement links TRBV5-3 to TRBJ1-1, with D possibly TRBD1 on 6 matching bases. TRBV5-3 is designated an ORF whose function remains uncertain. V was shortened by 1 base and J by 7 bases, with 14 bases between the two germline ends. CDR3 length equals 14 residues. The CDR3 here is CARSLPGQLFEAFF. The DNA of the CDR3 is TGTGCCAGAAGCTTGCCCGGACAGCTCTTTGAAGCTTTCTTT.

The gene calls are TRBV27 and TRBJ2-3, with 14 bases matching TRBD2. Losses at the gene ends were 7 bases for V and 9 bases for J; bases not matched to a gene: 9. The CDR3 is made up of 15 amino acids. Germline values: CDR1 MNHEY, CDR2 SMNVEV (reference sequence). CDR3 region: CASNRPGTSGGTQYF. The CDR3 DNA sequence: TGTGCCAGCAATCGTCCCGGGACTAGCGGGGGAACGCAGTATTTT.

The chain couples TRBV11-2 to TRBJ1-3; D unclear. Germline loops: CDR1 SGHAT, CDR2 FQNNGV. CDR3 length: 14 residues. V shed 3 bases and J shed 4 bases, with 10 bases lying between them. CDR3 DNA: TGTGCCAGCAGCTTTATTACACCGGGAAACACCATATATTTT. Encoded protein: CASSFITPGNTIYF. The whole variable domain, remainder taken from reference TRBV11-2 and TRBJ1-3, is EAGVAQSPRYKIIEKRQSVAFWCNPISGHATLYWYQQILGQGPKLLIQFQNNGVVDDSQLPKDRFSAERLKGVDSTLKIQPAKLEDSAVYLCASSFITPGNTIYFGEGSWLTVV.

This rearrangement joins TRBV6-2 or TRBV6-3 to TRBJ2-7, with TRBD2 matching over 7 bases. The V and J ends lost 2 bases and 0 bases, in that order; junction bases with no gene match: 4. The CDR3 is 15 amino acids. The germline gives CDR1 MNHEY, CDR2 SVGEGT. The chain's CDR3 is CASSYQAGFSYEQYF. DNA of the CDR3: TGTGCCAGCAGTTACCAAGCGGGATTCTCCTACGAGCAGTACTTC.

The chain has TRBV19 and TRBJ2-4, with TRBD1 as a possible D gene (6 bases). Between the trimmed V and J ends, which lost 3 bases and 8 bases, there was a span of 17 bases. Germline loops: CDR1 LNHDA, CDR2 SQIVND (reference sequence). The CDR3 extends over 15 amino acids. The CDR3 sequence: CASSILGAGADIQYF. CDR3 nucleotide sequence: TGTGCCAGTAGTATTCTGGGGGCCGGGGCGGACATTCAGTACTTC.

The genes are TRBV29-1 and TRBJ1-1, with a tentative D call TRBD1 (5 bases). V was clipped by 8 bases and J by 4 bases, with 17 bases between them. In germline, CDR1 is SQVTM, CDR2 ANQGSEA. The CDR3 length is 13 residues. The CDR3 DNA sequence: TGCAGCACCTTGGGGGAGGGGATCACTGAAGCTTTCTTT. Encoded protein: CSTLGEGITEAFF.